This T cell receptor (beta chain) was documented in a study of glioma-infiltrating T cells. The overall study: Samples included WHO grade II oligodendrogliomas or astrocytomas and initial-diagnosis grade IV glioblastomas.

On this clonotype: Its specificity is unknown. The conserved phenylalanine or tryptophan is not found at the CDR3 terminus, so this likely reflects a read error.

TCR alpha and beta CDR3 regions were amplified from RNA using iRepertoire nested multiplex PCR. Tissue mRNA or PBMC total RNA, 100-400 ng, went into one-step reverse transcription and amplification. Each CDR3 protein is one row after TCRdb ran MiXCR on the multiplex PCR reads. The sample includes a few hundred thousand distinct CDR3 sequences, roughly 41% of them seen just once. The ends lost 0 bases at V and 3 bases at J; junction bases unmatched: 2. CDR3 length: 14 residues. Germline assignment: CDR1 MNHEY and CDR2 SVGAGI. Study observations and caveats: CDR3 overlap between tissue and blood was very small.

The sequencing input was glioma tissue, nonneoplastic brain tissue, or PBMCs (not recorded which). The V call is TRBV6-5, the J call TRBJ2-7, with 7 positions matching TRBD1. This clonotype originated in a human donor with low-grade glioma or glioblastoma, undergoing nonglioma brain surgery, or in good health (not recorded which). In nucleotides, the CDR3 is TGTGCCAGCAGTTACTCTGGGACAGACTACGAGCAGTACCTC. It yields the protein CASSYSGTDYEQYL.